This entry lists 17 T cell receptor beta chains sequenced from one sample in a study of OX40 agonist ivuxolimab in advanced cancers. Produced via immunoSEQ multiplex PCR; TCRdb's table is partial and in-frame only. The data show roughly 40,000 clones, with approximately 80% seen just once and more than 20% held by the top ten. Material: CD4+ or CD8+ T cells sorted from blood, obtained in a trial of the OX40 agonist ivuxolimab. Receptor source: an adult with an advanced solid tumor such as melanoma, head and neck, liver or kidney cancer.

The J gene is TRBJ2-7, the V gene TRBV7-9; no reliable D call. V lost 3 bases, J lost 3 bases, and 3 bases lay in between. The V gene's germline CDR1 is SEHNR and CDR2 FQNEAQ (reference sequence). The CDR3 covers 11 residues. CDR3 bases: TGTGCCAGCAGCTTGGACTACGAGCAGTACTTC. This sequence encodes CASSLDYEQYF.

The rearrangement links TRBV27 to TRBJ1-5; tentatively, D is TRBD1 (6 bases). Germline V CDR1 and CDR2: MNHEY, SMNVEV (reference sequence). This CDR3 has 17 residues. V lost 4 bases and J lost 1, with 17 bases in between. As DNA, the CDR3 is TGTGCCAGCAGTTCGGGGGGGCGATCGGAGAGCAATCAGCCCCAGCATTTT. Its translation: CASSSGGRSESNQPQHF.

The chain employs TRBV19 and TRBJ1-5, with D tentatively TRBD1 (6 bases). The CDR3 is 18 residues long. Looked up from germline, CDR1 is LNHDA and CDR2 is SQIVND (reference sequence). V lost 1 base to trimming and J lost 0 bases, with 16 bases between them. This chain's CDR3 is CASSIGGGRFASNQPQHF. CDR3 sequence (DNA): TGTGCCAGTAGTATAGGAGGGGGGCGCTTCGCTAGCAATCAGCCCCAGCATTTT.

This chain links TRBV27 with TRBJ2-3; the match to TRBD2 covers 12 bases. This CDR3 has 17 residues. Germline values: CDR1 MNHEY, CDR2 SMNVEV (reference sequence). With 2 bases clipped from V and 0 bases from J, the junction kept 3 bases outside the gene matches. The CDR3 reads CASSLIGLAGSTDTQYF. DNA of the CDR3: TGTGCCAGCAGTTTAATCGGACTAGCGGGAAGCACAGATACGCAGTATTTT.

The rearrangement links TRBV6-6 to TRBJ2-7, with 12 bases aligning to TRBD2. The CDR3 contains 15 residues. V was clipped by 6 bases and J by 4 bases; unmatched bases: 7. The V gene's germline CDR1 is MNHNY and CDR2 SVGAGI (reference sequence). CDR3 region: CASRASSGGAYEQYF. The DNA of the CDR3 is TGTGCCAGCAGGGCCTCTAGCGGGGGGGCTTACGAGCAGTACTTC.

This clone appeared a single time. The J gene is TRBJ2-3, the V gene TRBV5-6; D is ambiguous. The CDR3 covers 14 residues. Germline V gene lookup returns CDR1 SGHDT and CDR2 YYEEEE. V dropped 2 bases and J dropped 2 bases, with 9 bases sitting between them. For the CDR3, the DNA is TGTGCCAGCAGCTTTGGTACCCACACAGATACGCAGTATTTT. Protein product: CASSFGTHTDTQYF.

The chain has TRBV25-1 and TRBJ1-1; D remains unclear. Germline assignment: CDR1 MGHDK and CDR2 SYGVNS. The CDR3 sequence is 13 residues long. Trimming removed 1 base from V and 4 bases from J, with 7 bases in between. The CDR3 sequence is CASSEWQLTEAFF. The CDR3 coding sequence is TGTGCCAGCAGTGAATGGCAACTCACTGAAGCTTTCTTT.

CDR3 protein: CASGLAGVTNEQFF. For the CDR3, the DNA is TGTGCCAGCGGACTAGCGGGAGTGACCAATGAGCAGTTCTTC. The rearrangement links TRBV6-4 to TRBJ2-1; 13 bases are shared with TRBD2. CDR3 size: 14 residues. Germline-derived CDR1 and CDR2 are MRHNA and SNTAGT. After removal of 8 bases from V and 6 bases from J, the junction contained 4 bases not matched to a gene.

This chain connects TRBV6-5 to TRBJ2-2, with a weak D call TRBD2 (6 bases). Germline CDR1 reads MNHEY; CDR2 reads SVGAGI. V lost 4 bases to trimming and J lost 4 bases, with 7 bases between them. This CDR3 comprises 13 residues. CDR3 nucleotides: TGTGCCAGCAGTTTGGGACTCACCGGGGAGCTGTTTTTT. It translates to CASSLGLTGELFF.

The rearrangement links TRBV4-3 to TRBJ1-1; TRBD1 aligns across 9 bases. The ends lost 4 bases at V and 7 bases at J; junction bases unmatched: 4. Germline CDR1 and CDR2: LGHNA and YSLEER. The CDR3 has 13 amino acids. As DNA, the CDR3 is TGCGCCAGCAGCCTGACAGGGGGTGTTGAAGCTTTCTTT. It specifies CASSLTGGVEAFF.

The rearrangement links TRBV28 to TRBJ2-7; 9 bases align to TRBD2. The germline CDR1 and CDR2 sequences are MDHEN and SYDVKM. V was pared by 6 bases and J by 4 bases, with 7 bases of the junction left unmatched. This CDR3 is built from 14 residues. Written as DNA, the CDR3 is TGTGCCAGCAGACTTAGCGGGAGTAGGTACGAGCAGTACTTC. Its translation: CASRLSGSRYEQYF.

This chain connects TRBV6-5 to TRBJ2-7, with TRBD2 identical over 7 bases. The V segment lost 3 bases and the J segment 4 bases; nucleotides outside the gene matches: 6. Germline V gene data show CDR1 as MNHEY and CDR2 as SVGAGI. CDR3 size: 14 residues. The CDR3 DNA reads as TGTGCCAGCAGTTATCGGGGGGACCGTTACGAGCAGTACTTC. Protein: CASSYRGDRYEQYF.

The rearrangement joins TRBV28 to TRBJ1-1; TRBD1 matches at 8 bases. Losses at the gene ends were 1 base for V and 3 bases for J; bases not matched to a gene: 13. The V gene's germline CDR1 is MDHEN and CDR2 SYDVKM. The CDR3 totals 18 residues. This CDR3 is CASSLSTWAGGFDTEAFF. CDR3 sequence (DNA): TGTGCCAGCAGTTTATCTACCTGGGCAGGGGGCTTCGACACTGAAGCTTTCTTT.

The chain's CDR3 is CASSRSTGNQPQHF. The CDR3 DNA sequence: TGCGCCAGCAGCCGCTCGACAGGGAATCAGCCCCAGCATTTT. The chain employs TRBV4-3 and TRBJ1-5, with 7 bases fitting TRBD1. Trimming removed 4 bases from V and 4 bases from J; junction bases left unmatched: 4. CDR3 length equals 14 residues. Per germline, CDR1 LGHNA and CDR2 YSLEER.

The V gene is TRBV5-1, the J gene TRBJ2-3; D gene unclear. From germline, CDR1 is SGHRS and CDR2 YFSETQ. V was clipped by 0 bases and J by 3 bases, with 8 bases between them. This CDR3 is built from 14 residues. CDR3 nucleotide sequence: TGCGCCAGCAGCTTGGCCCAACTAACAGATACGCAGTATTTT. Translation: CASSLAQLTDTQYF.

The V gene is TRBV5-4, the J gene TRBJ2-5; D might be TRBD2 (6 bases). Per germline, CDR1 SGHNT and CDR2 YYREEE (reference sequence). V dropped 5 bases and J dropped 2 bases, with 10 bases sitting between them. The CDR3 spans 13 residues. CDR3 sequence: CASRAGTQETQYF. The CDR3 DNA follows: TGTGCCAGCAGGGCGGGAACTCAAGAGACCCAGTACTTC.

The sample holds one count of this clone. The chain combines TRBV12-5 with TRBJ2-3, with 11 nucleotides matching TRBD2. Trimming at V came to 6 bases and at J to 2 bases, leaving 7 bases not matched to a gene. CDR3 size: 16 residues. Per the germline V gene, CDR1 is LGHNT and CDR2 is FRNRAP. The CDR3 is CASGPIAGGPTDTQYF. CDR3 nucleotides: TGTGCTAGTGGCCCCATAGCGGGGGGGCCCACAGATACGCAGTATTTT.